Here is one T cell receptor (beta chain) with its context. The antigen remains unidentified. Each donor was healthy, and each was a bone marrow donor. With 4 bases removed from V and 8 bases from J, the gap between germline ends came to 12 bases. CDR1 and CDR2 from the germline V gene are MGHDK and SYGVNS. The CDR3 has 14 amino acids. The primer mix had 60 Vbeta and 13 Jbeta primers. Profiling relied on immunoSEQ multiplex PCR, and the TCRdb table lists in-frame clones only, not all of them. The sample yields some 120,000 clones, more than 75% seen once. This sample was included in a study of cytomegalovirus exposure and HLA in healthy donors. Study overall: Falling in the Caucasian-associated ancestry cluster were roughly 86% of under 500 genotyped donors. Study conclusions and caveats: Investigators reported approximately 150 TCR beta chains as tied to cytomegalovirus. Approximately 18,000 TCR beta sequences were associated with HLA alleles at 0.05 false discovery rate in a later analysis.

This clonotype originated in a young man in good health and CMV-seronegative. The V and J genes are TRBV25-1 and TRBJ1-6; D is perhaps TRBD1 (5 bases). Material for sequencing was PBMCs. The CDR3 loop reads CASSGRGGDSPLHF. In DNA, the CDR3 is TGTGCCAGCAGTGGGCGGGGAGGGGATTCACCCCTCCACTTT.